The clone carrying this T cell receptor (beta chain) was counted a few times. The data were obtained in a study of Graves' ophthalmopathy and Graves' hyperthyroidism. CDR1 SGDLS and CDR2 YYNGEE come from the germline V gene. The V and J ends lost 3 bases and 1 base respectively, with 10 bases between them. This CDR3 is 14 amino acids long. The sequenced template was RNA, covering the TCR beta CDR3 region. The authors performed first-round RT-PCR with HTBI primers and then a second-round multiplex PCR. TCRdb recomputed calls from the multiplex PCR reads with MiXCR, one row per CDR3 protein. The data show 230,000 or so distinct CDR3 sequences, with around 42% seen just once and around 47% held by the top ten.

The receptor's source is an adult man with Graves' ophthalmopathy. The chain uses TRBV9 and TRBJ1-1; possible D gene TRBD1, 5 bases. Sequenced sample: peripheral blood. CDR3 sequence: CASSATEKNTEAFF. The CDR3 region has the DNA TGTGCCAGCAGCGCGACAGAAAAGAACACTGAAGCTTTCTTT.